This TCR beta chain is drawn from a study of control samples from healthy donors and cancer patients. The CDR3 extends over 14 amino acids. V dropped 2 bases and J dropped 2 bases, with 9 bases sitting between them. The germline CDR1 and CDR2 sequences are MNHEY and SMNVEV (reference sequence). Assay used: immunoSEQ multiplex PCR; TCRdb lists only in-frame clones, some missing. The sample shows approximately 40,000 clones, around four fifths of them seen only once. This clone was recorded only once. This TCR was recovered from an older woman with lung cancer. The rearrangement joins TRBV27 to TRBJ1-1; D is unclear. The sequenced sample was PBMCs. The CDR3 loop is CASSLLDSNTEAFF. The DNA of the CDR3 is TGTGCCAGCAGTTTACTTGATTCTAACACTGAAGCTTTCTTT.